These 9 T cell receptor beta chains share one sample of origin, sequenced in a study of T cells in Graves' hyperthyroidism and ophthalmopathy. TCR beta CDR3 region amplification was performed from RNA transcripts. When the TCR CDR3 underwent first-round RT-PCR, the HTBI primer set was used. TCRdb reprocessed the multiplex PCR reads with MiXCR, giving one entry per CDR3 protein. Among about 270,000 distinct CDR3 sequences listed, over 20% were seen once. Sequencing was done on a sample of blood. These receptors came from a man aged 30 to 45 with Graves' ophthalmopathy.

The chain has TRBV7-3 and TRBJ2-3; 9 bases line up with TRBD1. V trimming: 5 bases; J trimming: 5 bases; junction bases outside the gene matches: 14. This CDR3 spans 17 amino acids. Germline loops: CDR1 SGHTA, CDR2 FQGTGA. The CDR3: CASSQRPPGQGGDTQYF. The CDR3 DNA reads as TGTGCCAGCAGCCAGAGACCCCCGGGACAGGGTGGAGATACGCAGTATTTT.

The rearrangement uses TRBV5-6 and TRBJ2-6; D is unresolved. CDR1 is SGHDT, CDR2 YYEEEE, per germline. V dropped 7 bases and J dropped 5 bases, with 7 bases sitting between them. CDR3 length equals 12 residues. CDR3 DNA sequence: TGTGCCAGCTCCCTCAGGGCCAACGTCCTGACTTTC. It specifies CASSLRANVLTF.

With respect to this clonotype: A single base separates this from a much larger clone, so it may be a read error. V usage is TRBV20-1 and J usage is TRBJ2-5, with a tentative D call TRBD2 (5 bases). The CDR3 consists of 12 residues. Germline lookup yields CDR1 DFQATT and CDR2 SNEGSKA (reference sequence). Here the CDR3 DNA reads TGCGGTGCCAGGACCCGGGGAGAGACCCAGTACTTC. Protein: CGARTRGETQYF.

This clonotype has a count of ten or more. CDR3 nucleotides: TGCGCCAGCAGCCTCGATCCTTTTCCCGGGACTAGCGTTTCCTACGAGCAGTACTTC. It translates to CASSLDPFPGTSVSYEQYF. J is TRBJ2-7 and V is TRBV5-1, with 10 bases that match TRBD2. The CDR3 totals 19 residues. V shed 4 bases and J 1 base; nucleotides not matched to a gene: 17. The V gene's germline CDR1 is SGHRS and CDR2 YFSETQ.

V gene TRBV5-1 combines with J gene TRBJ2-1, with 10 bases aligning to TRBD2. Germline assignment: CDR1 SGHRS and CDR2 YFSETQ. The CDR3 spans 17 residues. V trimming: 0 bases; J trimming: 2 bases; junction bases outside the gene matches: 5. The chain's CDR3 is CASSLGLSGRTYNEQFF. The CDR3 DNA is TGCGCCAGCAGCTTGGGGCTTAGCGGGAGGACCTACAATGAGCAGTTCTTC.

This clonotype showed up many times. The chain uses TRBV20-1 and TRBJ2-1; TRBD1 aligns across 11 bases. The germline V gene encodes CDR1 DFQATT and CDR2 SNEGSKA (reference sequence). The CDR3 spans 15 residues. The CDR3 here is CSQAGTGGFYNEQFF. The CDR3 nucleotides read TGCAGCCAAGCCGGGACAGGGGGGTTCTACAATGAGCAGTTCTTC.

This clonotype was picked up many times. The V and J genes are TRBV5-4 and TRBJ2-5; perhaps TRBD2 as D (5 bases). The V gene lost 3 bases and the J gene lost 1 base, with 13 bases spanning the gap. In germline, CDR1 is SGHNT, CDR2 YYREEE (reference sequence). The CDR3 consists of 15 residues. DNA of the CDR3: TGTGCCAGCAGCTCCTCTTTAGCGACCCAAGAGACCCAGTACTTC. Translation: CASSSSLATQETQYF.

DNA for the CDR3: TGTGCCAGTAGTGGAGGGACTAGCGGGAGGGTTTCCCCTAGCTCCTACAATGAGCAGTTCTTC. Amino acid sequence: CASSGGTSGRVSPSSYNEQFF. This chain connects TRBV19 to TRBJ2-1; 16 bases map to TRBD2. There are 21 residues in the CDR3. The germline V gene encodes CDR1 LNHDA and CDR2 SQIVND (reference sequence). The V and J ends lost 5 bases and 0 bases, in that order; junction bases with no gene match: 13.

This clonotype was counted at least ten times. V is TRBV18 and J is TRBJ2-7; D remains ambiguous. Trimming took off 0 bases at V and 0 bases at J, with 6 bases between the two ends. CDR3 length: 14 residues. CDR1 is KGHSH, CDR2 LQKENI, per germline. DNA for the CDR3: TGTGCCAGCTCACCACCAGCCAGCTCCTACGAGCAGTACTTC. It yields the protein CASSPPASSYEQYF.